This TCR beta chain was profiled in a study of beta chain features in type 1 diabetes. As every portion of the isolated RNA was reverse transcribed, the sequencing read expressed TCRB transcripts. Method: immunoSEQ multiplex PCR; TCRdb's copy keeps in-frame clones and lacks some. The sample includes tens of thousands of clones, about 60% of them seen just once. The germline V and J ends were trimmed by 0 bases and 4 bases, with 11 bases remaining between them. This CDR3 is built from 15 residues. From germline, CDR1 is SGHRS and CDR2 YFSETQ. The sequenced sample consisted of Tregs from blood. This chain links TRBV5-1 with TRBJ2-1; tentative D call: TRBD1 (7 bases). The clonotype was recovered from a woman under 30 in good health. The CDR3 nucleotides read TGCGCCAGCAGCTTGGCCCAGGGGGGTTACAATGAGCAGTTCTTC. Amino acid sequence: CASSLAQGGYNEQFF.